This T cell receptor beta chain was captured by sequencing in a study of vaccination and CD4 T cells after COVID-19. Study conclusions and caveats: Counts of SARS-CoV-2-reactive clonotypes had a median that went from approximately 21 to 38, a nonsignificant change.

Treatment defined: roughly 10-day PBMC culture with coronavirus spike peptide pools or control peptides (ViraFEST assay). CD4+ T-cell collection from the unexposed donor predated the COVID-19 pandemic (2011-2018). Worth noting for this clonotype: Its antigen is undetermined.

The Oncomine TCR Beta short-read assay sequenced DNA from cultured CD4+ T cells. TCRdb fed the PCR reads into MiXCR, producing one record per CDR3 protein. The sample carries some 8,100 distinct CDR3 sequences, under 55% recorded once. Source material: CD4+ T cells from blood, cultured in vitro. This sequence was found in a human donor in good health.

The CDR3 loop is CASSLERGSPLHF. CDR3 in DNA: TGTGCCAGCAGCTTAGAAAGGGGATCGCCCCTCCACTTT. This chain joins TRBV7-2 and TRBJ1-6; D perhaps matches TRBD1 (5 bases). The length of the CDR3 is 13 residues. Germline lookup yields CDR1 SGHTA and CDR2 FQGNSA. V was shortened by 1 base and J by 13 bases, with 11 bases between the two germline ends.